These 10 T cell receptor beta chains originate from one sample sequenced in a study of cytomegalovirus exposure and HLA in healthy donors. The PCR was carried out with 60 Vbeta primers and 13 Jbeta primers. Assay used: immunoSEQ multiplex PCR; TCRdb lists only in-frame clones, some missing. The table includes 50,000 or so clones, about three quarters detected once. The sample comprised PBMCs. These receptors were collected from a female donor in good health and CMV-seronegative.

The chain recombines TRBV19 with TRBJ1-4, with 7 bases that match TRBD1. The germline V gene encodes CDR1 LNHDA and CDR2 SQIVND (reference sequence). The V segment lost 5 bases and the J segment 0 bases; nucleotides outside the gene matches: 3. CDR3 size: 15 residues. CDR3 in DNA: TGTGCCAGTAGTCTGGGGACAGCAACTAATGAAAAACTGTTTTTT. Translated, it gives CASSLGTATNEKLFF.

This clone was detected once. CDR3 sequence reads: CASSATGNTQYF. For the CDR3, the DNA is TGTGCCAGCAGCGCGACAGGGAATACGCAGTATTTT. The chain recombines TRBV5-8 with TRBJ2-3, with 7 bases fitting TRBD1. Germline V gene data show CDR1 as SGHTS and CDR2 as YDEGEE. J lost 7 bases, V lost 4 bases, and 3 bases had no gene match. This CDR3 contains 12 residues.

This chain connects TRBV25-1 to TRBJ2-1; D is uncertain. Germline V gene sequence: CDR1 MGHDK, CDR2 SYGVNS. The CDR3 is 13 amino acids. The V gene lost 6 bases and the J gene lost 1 base, with 7 bases spanning the gap. The CDR3 protein is CASSTGSYNEQFF. CDR3 in DNA: TGTGCCAGCAGCACCGGGTCCTACAATGAGCAGTTCTTC.

V is TRBV15 and J is TRBJ1-3, with D possibly matching TRBD1 (6 bases). CDR1 is LNHNV, CDR2 YYDKDF, per germline (reference sequence). The CDR3 sequence is 13 residues long. With 5 bases removed from V and 4 bases from J, the gap between germline ends came to 9 bases. CDR3 in DNA: TGTGCCACCAGCCAGGGGACAGGAAACACCATATATTTT. This gives the protein CATSQGTGNTIYF. Variable domain in full (rest from reference TRBV15 and TRBJ1-3): DAMVIQNPRYQVTQFGKPVTLSCSQTLNHNVMYWYQQKSSQAPKLLFHYYDKDFNNEADTPDNFQSRRPNTSFCFLDIRSPGLGDTAMYLCATSQGTGNTIYFGEGSWLTVV.

The table lists this clone with a count of one. The chain links TRBV7-3 to TRBJ2-3; 9 bases align to TRBD2. The CDR3 has 16 amino acids. The J segment lost 5 bases and the V segment lost 8 bases, leaving 14 bases of the junction unmatched. Germline assignment: CDR1 SGHTA and CDR2 FQGTGA. The CDR3 sequence: CASSWGVAGVRDTQYF. The CDR3 bases are TGTGCCAGCTCTTGGGGAGTAGCGGGAGTTCGAGATACGCAGTATTTT.

This clone was picked up one time. V usage is TRBV15 and J usage is TRBJ1-2, with a tentative D call TRBD1 (6 bases). This CDR3 is built from 14 residues. V lost 0 bases and J lost 2, with 7 bases in between. Germline V gene sequence: CDR1 LNHNV, CDR2 YYDKDF (reference sequence). CDR3 loop: CATSRDRGNYGYTF. DNA of the CDR3: TGTGCCACCAGCAGAGACAGGGGCAACTATGGCTACACCTTC.

As DNA, the CDR3 is TGTGCCAGCTACCCCGGGACTAGCGACGGCACAGATACGCAGTATTTT. Protein: CASYPGTSDGTDTQYF. This chain connects TRBV7-2 to TRBJ2-3, with 10 positions matching TRBD2. V shed 8 bases and J 1 base; nucleotides not matched to a gene: 9. Germline V CDR1 and CDR2: SGHTA, FQGNSA. This CDR3 has 16 residues.

The genes are TRBV29-1 and TRBJ1-1, with 7 nucleotides matching TRBD1. V shed 5 bases and J 0 bases; nucleotides not matched to a gene: 6. Germline V CDR1 and CDR2: SQVTM, ANQGSEA. This CDR3 is built from 14 residues. This chain's CDR3 is CSVMGQRLNTEAFF. Written as DNA, the CDR3 is TGCAGCGTTATGGGACAGCGACTGAACACTGAAGCTTTCTTT.

This clone was recorded a few times. The J gene is TRBJ2-1, the V gene TRBV5-1; 10 bases are shared with TRBD1. This CDR3 is built from 15 residues. The germline V gene has CDR1 SGHRS and CDR2 YFSETQ. V shed 4 bases, J shed 9 bases, and the junction held 10 bases outside the gene matches. The CDR3 sequence is CASSPGDRGGSEQFF. The CDR3 DNA reads TGCGCCAGCAGCCCCGGGGACAGGGGAGGTAGTGAGCAGTTCTTC.

This clone was observed a handful of times. The gene calls are TRBV15 and TRBJ1-4; 9 bases agree with TRBD1. Germline V gene data show CDR1 as LNHNV and CDR2 as YYDKDF (reference sequence). The CDR3 spans 16 residues. The junction had 7 bases not matched to a gene; V was cut back by 3 bases and J by 5 bases. CDR3 in DNA: TGTGCCACCAGCAGTGATACCGGGACAGGGAATGAAAAACTGTTTTTT. Protein: CATSSDTGTGNEKLFF. Full variable domain (remainder filled in from reference TRBV15 and TRBJ1-4): DAMVIQNPRYQVTQFGKPVTLSCSQTLNHNVMYWYQQKSSQAPKLLFHYYDKDFNNEADTPDNFQSRRPNTSFCFLDIRSPGLGDTAMYLCATSSDTGTGNEKLFFGSGTQLSVL.